The 29 T cell receptor beta chains below all came from one sample that was sequenced in a study of T-cell reconstitution after alpha-beta-depleted transplantation in children. Preparation of the TCRbeta library was carried out with unique molecular identifiers. TCRdb independently ran MiXCR on the PCR reads; one entry per CDR3 protein. The sample gives 80,000 to 100,000 distinct CDR3 sequences, less than 25% of which show up once; 20% to 25% is in the top ten. The starting material was PBMCs, obtained before TCRalphabeta/CD19-depleted stem cell transplant. The origin of the receptors is a boy aged 2-9 years with acute lymphoblastic leukemia, due to receive a stem cell transplant.

This clonotype has only a few counts. The V call is TRBV4-3, the J call TRBJ2-5; D gene uncertain. The germline V and J ends were trimmed by 0 bases and 3 bases, with 5 bases remaining between them. The CDR3 has 13 residues. Germline loops: CDR1 LGHNA, CDR2 YSLEER. DNA for the CDR3: TGCGCCAGCAGCCAAGACCAGAAAGAGACCCAGTACTTC. Protein: CASSQDQKETQYF.

This clonotype was picked up a small number of times. The chain combines TRBV5-6 with TRBJ2-1, with 7 bases matching TRBD2. With V trimmed by 1 base and J by 6 bases, 7 bases remained unmatched. This CDR3 is built from 15 residues. CDR1 and CDR2 from the germline V gene are SGHDT and YYEEEE. The CDR3 protein is CASSLRAGVGNEQFF. The DNA for the CDR3 is TGTGCCAGCAGCTTGAGGGCGGGAGTAGGCAATGAGCAGTTCTTC.

The J gene is TRBJ1-1, the V gene TRBV28, with D hard to call. V was pared by 7 bases and J by 3 bases, with 18 bases between. The CDR3 is 15 amino acids. Per germline, CDR1 MDHEN and CDR2 SYDVKM. CDR3 coding DNA: TGTGCCAGCATTTTCGTTTCAGGCCTACACACTGAAGCTTTCTTT. Translating it yields CASIFVSGLHTEAFF.

This clonotype was counted between two and nine times. V usage is TRBV28 and J usage is TRBJ2-7; no definite D call. The V gene's germline CDR1 is MDHEN and CDR2 SYDVKM. The V end was cut by 6 bases, the J end by 2 bases, with 17 bases between. The CDR3 spans 15 residues. DNA of the CDR3: TGTGCCAGCAGGGTCCCCGCGGTCCCCCCCTACGAGCAGTACTTC. This sequence encodes CASRVPAVPPYEQYF.

This clonotype was detected a few times. The chain combines TRBV18 with TRBJ2-1; D may be TRBD1 (6 bases). Trimming left V 0 bases short and J 5 bases short, with 8 bases between. This CDR3 is built from 14 residues. Germline values: CDR1 KGHSH, CDR2 LQKENI. CDR3 DNA sequence: TGTGCCAGCTCACCACCGGGGGCAGACAATGAGCAGTTCTTC. This sequence encodes CASSPPGADNEQFF. Full variable domain (missing parts from reference TRBV18 and TRBJ2-1): NAGVMQNPRHLVRRRGQEARLRCSPMKGHSHVYWYRQLPEEGLKFMVYLQKENIIDESGMPKERFSAEFPKEGPSILRIQQVVRGDSAAYFCASSPPGADNEQFFGPGTRLTVL.

V is TRBV5-1 and J is TRBJ2-1, with a weak D call TRBD2 (7 bases). Trimming removed 4 bases from V and 8 bases from J, with 16 bases in between. The CDR3 is made up of 14 amino acids. Germline V lookup: CDR1 SGHRS, CDR2 YFSETQ. CDR3 amino acids: CASSVKGGGYEQFF. The CDR3 region has the DNA TGCGCCAGCAGCGTAAAGGGGGGGGGCTATGAGCAGTTCTTC.

The sample holds a few counts of this clonotype. As DNA, the CDR3 is TGTGCCACCAGCAGAGATTCGCTAGCGGGGCTCTCTCTACGCACAGATACGCAGTATTTT. Residues: CATSRDSLAGLSLRTDTQYF. The V call is TRBV15, the J call TRBJ2-3; 9 nucleotides match TRBD2. Germline-derived CDR1 and CDR2 are LNHNV and YYDKDF (reference sequence). V shed 0 bases and J 1 base; nucleotides not matched to a gene: 14. There are 20 residues in the CDR3. The whole variable domain, remainder taken from reference TRBV15 and TRBJ2-3, is DAMVIQNPRYQVTQFGKPVTLSCSQTLNHNVMYWYQQKSSQAPKLLFHYYDKDFNNEADTPDNFQSRRPNTSFCFLDIRSPGLGDTAMYLCATSRDSLAGLSLRTDTQYFGPGTRLTVL.

This clonotype was observed a few times. V gene TRBV4-1 combines with J gene TRBJ2-1, with a possible D match to TRBD2 (6 bases). Germline V gene lookup returns CDR1 MGHRA and CDR2 YSYEKL. The V end lost 3 bases, the J end lost 9 bases, and 15 bases lay between the germline ends. This CDR3 comprises 14 residues. The CDR3 nucleotides read TGCGCCAGCAGCCATAGCGGAGGGGCCTTTGAGCAGTTCTTC. This sequence encodes CASSHSGGAFEQFF.

This clonotype has at least ten counts. The chain couples TRBV28 to TRBJ2-1; TRBD2 matches 8 bases. Germline CDR1 and CDR2: MDHEN and SYDVKM. The CDR3 has 15 amino acids. The V segment lost 2 bases and the J segment 7 bases; nucleotides outside the gene matches: 7. CDR3 sequence reads: CASSLTSGSRNEQFF. In DNA form, the CDR3 reads TGTGCCAGCAGTTTAACCAGCGGGAGTCGGAATGAGCAGTTCTTC.

This clonotype has just a few counts. This sequence joins TRBV28 and TRBJ1-5; no clear D. The CDR3 runs 17 residues. The germline V and J ends were trimmed by 8 bases and 2 bases, with 22 bases remaining between them. The germline gives CDR1 MDHEN, CDR2 SYDVKM. The CDR3 loop reads CASASRVGRKGNQPQHF. The CDR3 bases are TGTGCCAGCGCGAGTAGGGTAGGGCGCAAAGGCAATCAGCCCCAGCATTTT.

V gene TRBV3-1 combines with J gene TRBJ1-4; D might be TRBD1 (5 bases). The CDR3 runs 13 residues. In germline, CDR1 is LGHDT, CDR2 YNNKEL (reference sequence). Trimming left V 4 bases short and J 7 bases short, with 10 bases between. Here the CDR3 reads CASSRDRSEKLFF. The CDR3 nucleotides are TGTGCCAGCAGCCGGGACCGGAGTGAAAAACTGTTTTTT.

The chain joins TRBV9 to TRBJ1-1; D ambiguous. Germline V gives CDR1 SGDLS, CDR2 YYNGEE. The V end lost 2 bases, the J end lost 3 bases, and 8 bases lay between the germline ends. This CDR3 has 13 amino acids. The CDR3 loop is CASSVSGYTEAFF. In DNA form, the CDR3 reads TGTGCCAGCAGCGTTAGTGGGTACACTGAAGCTTTCTTT.

V gene TRBV5-1 combines with J gene TRBJ2-7; 9 bases line up with TRBD1. The V gene end was trimmed by 4 bases and the J gene end by 5 bases; junction bases not matched to a gene: 4. CDR1 is SGHRS and CDR2 is YFSETQ in the germline V gene. CDR3 length: 13 residues. The CDR3 here is CASSRDRVNEQYF. As DNA, the CDR3 is TGCGCCAGCAGCCGGGACAGGGTTAACGAGCAGTACTTC. Supplemented by reference TRBV5-1 and TRBJ2-7, the full variable domain reads KAGVTQTPRYLIKTRGQQVTLSCSPISGHRSVSWYQQTPGQGLQFLFEYFSETQRNKGNFPGRFSGRQFSNSRSEMNVSTLELGDSALYLCASSRDRVNEQYFGPGTRLTVT.

The V gene is TRBV5-1, the J gene TRBJ1-1; 8 bases agree with TRBD1. Germline values: CDR1 SGHRS, CDR2 YFSETQ. V lost 5 bases, J lost 1 base, and 4 bases stayed unmatched. CDR3 length: 14 amino acids. In DNA, the CDR3 is TGCGCCAGCAGTCTTACAGGGGGGAACACTGAAGCTTTCTTT. Its translation is CASSLTGGNTEAFF.

This clonotype was recorded a few times. V is TRBV29-1 and J is TRBJ1-1; perhaps TRBD1 as D (6 bases). Trimming left V 4 bases short and J 4 bases short, with 16 bases between. Looked up from germline, CDR1 is SQVTM and CDR2 is ANQGSEA. This CDR3 is 14 amino acids long. CDR3 region: CSVVGEGGSTEAFF. The CDR3 nucleotides are TGCAGCGTTGTCGGTGAGGGGGGGTCCACTGAAGCTTTCTTT. The variable domain in full, completed from reference TRBV29-1 and TRBJ1-1, reads SAVISQKPSRDICQRGTSLTIQCQVDSQVTMMFWYRQQPGQSLTLIATANQGSEATYESGFVIDKFPISRPNLTFSTLTVSNMSPEDSSIYLCSVVGEGGSTEAFFGQGTRLTVV.

V is TRBV10-3 and J is TRBJ2-7; D is unclear. The germline V gene encodes CDR1 ENHRY and CDR2 SYGVKD. This CDR3 spans 13 amino acids. V lost 4 bases and J lost 3, with 10 bases in between. The CDR3 nucleotides are TGTGCCATCAGTGCTGATACTCTCTACGAGCAGTACTTC. Its translation: CAISADTLYEQYF.

This clonotype was observed a few times. This chain uses TRBV29-1 with TRBJ1-4; D gene unclear. The germline V gene encodes CDR1 SQVTM and CDR2 ANQGSEA. The CDR3 has 11 residues. The germline V and J ends were trimmed by 4 bases and 5 bases, with 5 bases remaining between them. CDR3 region: CSVGRNEKLFF. In DNA, the CDR3 is TGCAGCGTTGGCAGGAATGAAAAACTGTTTTTT.

J is TRBJ2-1 and V is TRBV19; D is perhaps TRBD2 (5 bases). V was cut by 4 bases and J by 0 bases, with 13 bases left in between. CDR1 is LNHDA, CDR2 SQIVND, per germline (reference sequence). The CDR3 loop spans 16 amino acids. The CDR3 region has the DNA TGTGCCAGTAGTAACCGGGATTTCAGCTCCTACAATGAGCAGTTCTTC. This encodes CASSNRDFSSYNEQFF. The whole variable domain, remainder taken from reference TRBV19 and TRBJ2-1, is DGGITQSPKYLFRKEGQNVTLSCEQNLNHDAMYWYRQDPGQGLRLIYYSQIVNDFQKGDIAEGYSVSREKKESFPLTVTSAQKNPTAFYLCASSNRDFSSYNEQFFGPGTRLTVL.

This clonotype appeared a few times. V and J are TRBV5-1 and TRBJ2-5; 7 bases match TRBD1. The CDR3 totals 16 residues. Germline trimming cut 0 bases from V and 5 bases from J; bases unmatched to any gene: 10. In germline, CDR1 is SGHRS, CDR2 YFSETQ. The CDR3 DNA reads TGCGCCAGCAGCTTGGCCGGGGCAGGGGGATTCGAGACCCAGTACTTC. It yields the protein CASSLAGAGGFETQYF.

This clonotype was counted between two and nine times. The chain employs TRBV20-1 and TRBJ2-7; D remains ambiguous. The germline V and J ends were trimmed by 6 bases and 7 bases, with 13 bases remaining between them. This CDR3 is 11 amino acids long. Per germline, CDR1 DFQATT and CDR2 SNEGSKA (reference sequence). The CDR3 is CSAKGPIEQYF. The CDR3 nucleotides read TGCAGTGCGAAAGGACCGATAGAGCAGTACTTC.

The chain joins TRBV28 to TRBJ2-7, with TRBD1 matching 8 bases. Germline V gene lookup returns CDR1 MDHEN and CDR2 SYDVKM. CDR3 length: 13 residues. The J segment lost 3 bases and the V segment lost 8 bases, leaving 6 bases of the junction unmatched. The CDR3 here is CASEPGQDYEQYF. The CDR3 DNA sequence: TGTGCCAGCGAACCGGGACAGGACTACGAGCAGTACTTC.

The sample holds a few counts of this clonotype. This sequence joins TRBV5-1 and TRBJ2-1; 11 bases line up with TRBD1. J lost 7 bases, V lost 5 bases, and 5 bases had no gene match. The CDR3 has 14 amino acids. Germline lookup yields CDR1 SGHRS and CDR2 YFSETQ. CDR3 amino acids: CASSGQGALNEQFF. Here the CDR3 DNA reads TGCGCCAGCAGTGGACAGGGGGCGCTTAATGAGCAGTTCTTC.

The sample holds a few counts of this clonotype. The chain employs TRBV10-3 and TRBJ2-1; the D is unclear. The V end was cut by 10 bases, the J end by 6 bases, with 19 bases between. This CDR3 comprises 14 residues. Looked up from germline, CDR1 is ENHRY and CDR2 is SYGVKD. The CDR3 DNA reads TGTGCCACTGCCTCGGCAACAAGCTCCAATGAGCAGTTCTTC. Protein product: CATASATSSNEQFF.

The gene calls are TRBV6-1 and TRBJ2-7; TRBD2 aligns across 8 bases. The germline CDR1 and CDR2 sequences are MNHNS and SASEGT. The CDR3 runs to 17 residues. The trim removed 6 bases at V and 0 bases at J, leaving 13 bases unmatched. CDR3 sequence (DNA): TGTGCCAGCAGCGCTACTAGCGGAGGGACTCTCTCCTACGAGCAGTACTTC. Protein product: CASSATSGGTLSYEQYF.

The CDR3 bases are TGTGCCAGCACCGAAGAAAAGGTCGTCTACGAGCAGTACTTC. Protein product: CASTEEKVVYEQYF. V gene TRBV6-1 combines with J gene TRBJ2-7; D not resolved. The germline CDR1 and CDR2 sequences are MNHNS and SASEGT. V was shortened by 7 bases and J by 3 bases, with 16 bases between the two germline ends. The CDR3 loop spans 14 amino acids.

This clonotype was detected a few times. The chain employs TRBV12-3 or TRBV12-4 and TRBJ1-5, with D possibly being TRBD1 (6 bases). This CDR3 is built from 14 residues. V gave up 5 bases and J gave up 4 bases, with 12 bases separating them. CDR3: CASSQRTDNQPQHF. The CDR3 bases are TGTGCCAGCAGTCAGAGGACAGATAATCAGCCCCAGCATTTT.

V is TRBV20-1 and J is TRBJ1-1; possible D gene TRBD1, 5 bases. The CDR3 length is 14 residues. V lost 0 bases and J 4 bases, leaving 12 bases between the germline ends. From germline, CDR1 is DFQATT and CDR2 SNEGSKA (reference sequence). The CDR3 is CSARDREDITEAFF. The DNA of the CDR3 is TGCAGTGCTAGAGACAGGGAAGATATCACTGAAGCTTTCTTT.

This clonotype was seen at least ten times. The V call is TRBV3-1, the J call TRBJ2-1, with D tentatively TRBD1 (5 bases). Germline CDR1 LGHDT, CDR2 YNNKEL (reference sequence). The CDR3 totals 17 residues. Trimming shortened V by 3 bases and J by 2 bases, and 17 bases separated the two germline ends. CDR3 DNA: TGTGCCAGCAGCCACTCAGGGCAGCGAGTAACCTACAATGAGCAGTTCTTC. It translates to CASSHSGQRVTYNEQFF.

This clonotype was seen only a few times. The V gene is TRBV5-5, the J gene TRBJ1-1; D remains unclear. The V end was cut by 1 base, the J end by 4 bases, with 11 bases between. Germline V gives CDR1 SGHKS, CDR2 YYEKEE (reference sequence). The CDR3 contains 14 residues. The CDR3, as DNA: TGTGCCAGCAGCTTGTTGGCGGGCCCCACTGAAGCTTTCTTT. Translated: CASSLLAGPTEAFF. The entire variable domain, with the rest obtained from reference TRBV5-5 and TRBJ1-1, is as follows: DAGVTQSPTHLIKTRGQQVTLRCSPISGHKSVSWYQQVLGQGPQFIFQYYEKEERGRGNFPDRFSARQFPNYSSELNVNALLLGDSALYLCASSLLAGPTEAFFGQGTRLTVV.